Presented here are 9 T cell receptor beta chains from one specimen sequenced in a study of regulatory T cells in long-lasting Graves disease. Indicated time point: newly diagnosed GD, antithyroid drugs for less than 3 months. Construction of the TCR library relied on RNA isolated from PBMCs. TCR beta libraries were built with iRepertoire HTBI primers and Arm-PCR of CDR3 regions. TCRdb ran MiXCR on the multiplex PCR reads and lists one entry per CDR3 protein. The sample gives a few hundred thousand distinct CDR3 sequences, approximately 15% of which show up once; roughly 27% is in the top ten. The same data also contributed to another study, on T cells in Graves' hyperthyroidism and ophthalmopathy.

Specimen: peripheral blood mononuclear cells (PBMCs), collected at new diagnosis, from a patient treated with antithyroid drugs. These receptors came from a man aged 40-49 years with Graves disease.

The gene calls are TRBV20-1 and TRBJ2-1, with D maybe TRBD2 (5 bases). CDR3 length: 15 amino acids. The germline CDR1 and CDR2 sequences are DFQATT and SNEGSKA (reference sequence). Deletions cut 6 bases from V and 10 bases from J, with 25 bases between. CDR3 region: CSAPKAGQRLGEQFF. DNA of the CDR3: TGCAGTGCCCCGAAGGCGGGTCAAAGATTGGGGGAGCAGTTCTTC.

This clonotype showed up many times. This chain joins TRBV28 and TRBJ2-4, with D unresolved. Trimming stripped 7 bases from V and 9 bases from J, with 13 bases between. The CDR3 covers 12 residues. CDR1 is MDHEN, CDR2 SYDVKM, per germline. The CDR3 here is CASKAGMSIQYF. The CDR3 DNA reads TGTGCCAGCAAGGCCGGAATGAGCATTCAGTACTTC.

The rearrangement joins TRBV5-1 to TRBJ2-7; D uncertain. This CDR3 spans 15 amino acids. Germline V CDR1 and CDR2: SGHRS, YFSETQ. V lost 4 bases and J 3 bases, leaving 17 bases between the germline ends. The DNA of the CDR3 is TGCGCCAGCAGCCCCACCTTAGCCCCCCGCTACGAGCAGTACTTC. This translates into CASSPTLAPRYEQYF.

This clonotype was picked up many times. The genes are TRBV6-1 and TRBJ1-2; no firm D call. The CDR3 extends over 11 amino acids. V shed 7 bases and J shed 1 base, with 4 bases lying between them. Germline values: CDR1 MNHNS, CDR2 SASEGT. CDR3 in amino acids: CASNHNYGYTF. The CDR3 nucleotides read TGTGCCAGCAATCATAACTATGGCTACACCTTC.

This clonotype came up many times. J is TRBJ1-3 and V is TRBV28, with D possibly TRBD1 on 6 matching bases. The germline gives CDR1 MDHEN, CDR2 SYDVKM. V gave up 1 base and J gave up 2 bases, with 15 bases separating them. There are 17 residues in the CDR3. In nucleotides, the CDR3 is TGTGCCAGCAGTTTATTTGCGTCCGCAGGGGCTGGAAACACCATATATTTT. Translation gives CASSLFASAGAGNTIYF.

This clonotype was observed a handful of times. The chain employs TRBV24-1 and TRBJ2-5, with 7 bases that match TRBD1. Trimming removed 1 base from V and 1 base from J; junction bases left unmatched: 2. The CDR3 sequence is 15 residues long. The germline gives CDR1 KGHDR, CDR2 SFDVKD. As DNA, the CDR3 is TGTGCCACCAGTGATTTTGGACAGGCCCAAGAGACCCAGTACTTC. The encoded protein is CATSDFGQAQETQYF.

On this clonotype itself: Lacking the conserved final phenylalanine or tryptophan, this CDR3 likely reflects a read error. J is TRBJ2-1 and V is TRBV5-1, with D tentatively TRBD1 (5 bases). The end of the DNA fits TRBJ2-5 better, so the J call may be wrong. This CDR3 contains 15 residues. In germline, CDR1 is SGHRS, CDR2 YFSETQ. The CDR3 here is CASSPDMVGQETQYS. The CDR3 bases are TGCGCCAGCAGCCCGGACATGGTGGGGCAAGAGACCCAGTACTCC.

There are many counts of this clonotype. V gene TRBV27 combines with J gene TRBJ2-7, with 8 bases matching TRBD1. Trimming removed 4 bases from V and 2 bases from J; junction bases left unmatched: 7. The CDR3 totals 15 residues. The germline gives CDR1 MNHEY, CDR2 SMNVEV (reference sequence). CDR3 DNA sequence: TGTGCCAGCAGTTCACCCCGGACAGGGACCTACGAGCAGTACTTC. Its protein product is CASSSPRTGTYEQYF.

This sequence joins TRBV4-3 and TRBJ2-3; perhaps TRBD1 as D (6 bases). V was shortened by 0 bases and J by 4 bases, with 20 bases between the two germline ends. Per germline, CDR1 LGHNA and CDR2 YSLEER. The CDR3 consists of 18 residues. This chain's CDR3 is CASSQEGGRGLIPDTQYF. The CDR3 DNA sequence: TGCGCCAGCAGCCAAGAAGGTGGCAGGGGATTAATTCCAGATACGCAGTATTTT.